A single sample gave rise to the 19 T cell receptor beta chains below, sequenced in a study of blood T cells in healthy people across ages. Sample-barcoded 5' priming and a J-beta primer mix drove a second PCR of roughly 6 to 12 cycles. TCRdb itself ran the 5' RACE reads through MiXCR, one entry per CDR3 protein. The table records about 1.6 million distinct CDR3 sequences, about 35% of them present only once. The material sequenced was blood. These receptors were obtained from a woman aged 25 to 39 in good health.

The genes are TRBV5-1 and TRBJ1-6; maybe TRBD1 (6 bases). CDR3 length: 13 amino acids. The V and J ends lost 1 base and 9 bases respectively, with 8 bases between them. The germline V gene encodes CDR1 SGHRS and CDR2 YFSETQ. In nucleotides, the CDR3 is TGCGCCAGCAGCTTGACAGGGCTTTCACCCCTCCACTTT. This sequence encodes CASSLTGLSPLHF.

The chain links TRBV3-1 to TRBJ2-7, with D possibly being TRBD2 (6 bases). The germline V gene has CDR1 LGHDT and CDR2 YNNKEL (reference sequence). The V end was cut by 0 bases, the J end by 6 bases, with 9 bases between. This CDR3 has 13 residues. CDR3 in DNA: TGTGCCAGCAGCCAAGAGGGGCGGGGCGAGCAGTACTTC. Protein sequence: CASSQEGRGEQYF.

The V call is TRBV12-3 or TRBV12-4, the J call TRBJ1-5; 8 bases are a match to TRBD1. CDR3 size: 19 residues. V lost 3 bases to trimming and J lost 0 bases; unmatched junction nucleotides: 13. The CDR3: CASSLGSGGIRNSNQPQHF. DNA for the CDR3: TGTGCCAGCAGTTTGGGGTCAGGGGGCATACGTAATAGCAATCAGCCCCAGCATTTT.

The count of this clonotype is one. The rearrangement links TRBV5-4 to TRBJ1-6; a weak D match, TRBD1 (5 bases). Per the germline V gene, CDR1 is SGHNT and CDR2 is YYREEE (reference sequence). The length of the CDR3 is 18 residues. V gave up 5 bases and J gave up 0 bases, with 18 bases separating them. The CDR3 DNA sequence: TGTGCCAGCAGGACCGGGACCCCGTCGGGCTCCTATAATTCACCCCTCCACTTT. This codes for CASRTGTPSGSYNSPLHF.

The CDR3 sequence is CSARGDAMGLDGQFF. The CDR3 DNA sequence: TGCAGTGCTAGAGGAGACGCCATGGGGTTGGATGGGCAGTTCTTC. This chain uses TRBV20-1 with TRBJ2-1, with D hard to call. This CDR3 comprises 15 residues. CDR1 is DFQATT, CDR2 SNEGSKA, per germline (reference sequence). V was clipped by 1 base and J by 12 bases, with 22 bases between them.

This clonotype was counted only a few times. The J gene is TRBJ1-2, the V gene TRBV10-3; 8 positions agree with TRBD1. Unmatched junction bases numbered 6, after V lost 4 bases and J lost 5 bases. The CDR3 has 14 residues. Germline V gene sequence: CDR1 ENHRY, CDR2 SYGVKD. The CDR3 DNA reads TGTGCCATCAGTGTGTCAGGGGGCGTATATGGCTACACCTTC. It specifies CAISVSGGVYGYTF.

The chain uses TRBV10-3 and TRBJ1-1, with 8 bases identical to TRBD1. This CDR3 region has 13 residues. Trimming at V came to 9 bases and at J to 3 bases, leaving 6 bases not matched to a gene. Germline V lookup: CDR1 ENHRY, CDR2 SYGVKD. CDR3 DNA sequence: TGTGCCATGCGGACAGGGTCGGACACTGAAGCTTTCTTT. Protein sequence: CAMRTGSDTEAFF.

Note on this clonotype: An end of the junction does not agree with germline; a read error may underlie this. The chain carries TRBV12-3 or TRBV12-4 and TRBJ2-6; D might be TRBD1 (7 bases). The CDR3 contains 17 residues. The CDR3 sequence: CASRGPGGGSGANALTF. Here the CDR3 DNA reads TGTGCCAGCAGGGGACCAGGGGGAGGCTCTGGGGCCAACGCCCTGACTTTC.

The chain recombines TRBV6-1 with TRBJ1-2; a possible D gene is TRBD1 (6 bases). Germline CDR1 reads MNHNS; CDR2 reads SASEGT. Trimming took 7 bases from V and 3 from J, leaving 9 bases between them. The CDR3 loop spans 12 amino acids. CDR3 sequence: CASKRGDYGYTF. Here the CDR3 DNA reads TGTGCCAGCAAAAGGGGGGACTATGGCTACACCTTC.

The rearrangement uses TRBV27 and TRBJ2-6; D is ambiguous. The length of the CDR3 is 15 residues. V lost 4 bases and J 0 bases, leaving 7 bases between the germline ends. Germline CDR1 and CDR2: MNHEY and SMNVEV (reference sequence). CDR3 nucleotides: TGTGCCAGCAGTTACCAATACTCTGGGGCCAACGTCCTGACTTTC. Its protein product is CASSYQYSGANVLTF.

This clonotype has just a few counts. The CDR3 DNA reads as TGTGCCAGCAGCCGGGGACTTACCTCCTACGAGCAGTACTTC. This gives the protein CASSRGLTSYEQYF. The V gene is TRBV11-2, the J gene TRBJ2-7; possibly TRBD2 for D (6 bases). Germline CDR1 SGHAT, CDR2 FQNNGV. Trimming shortened V by 5 bases and J by 0 bases, and 11 bases separated the two germline ends. The CDR3 covers 14 residues.

With respect to this clonotype: The germline gene is not matched at one end of the junction; a read error may be the cause. The rearrangement links TRBV20-1 to TRBJ2-1, with TRBD2 matching 9 bases. The J call is in doubt because the DNA end fits TRBJ2-7 better. CDR1 and CDR2 from the germline V gene are DFQATT and SNEGSKA (reference sequence). CDR3 size: 16 residues. The CDR3 sequence: CRARDPSGTALHEQYF. The CDR3 DNA reads TGCAGAGCTAGAGATCCTAGCGGGACTGCTTTACACGAGCAGTACTTC.

The chain couples TRBV20-1 to TRBJ2-3; unclear D gene. CDR1 is DFQATT and CDR2 is SNEGSKA in the germline V gene (reference sequence). Trimming removed 7 bases from V and 5 bases from J, with 16 bases in between. This CDR3 region has 13 residues. The CDR3 protein is CSVRFGVKDTQYF. In nucleotides, the CDR3 is TGCAGTGTCCGGTTTGGGGTCAAAGATACGCAGTATTTT.

The gene calls are TRBV28 and TRBJ2-3; 11 bases match TRBD2. With V trimmed by 6 bases and J by 3 bases, 5 bases remained unmatched. This CDR3 is 15 amino acids long. Germline lookup yields CDR1 MDHEN and CDR2 SYDVKM. In nucleotides, the CDR3 is TGTGCCAGCAGCTGGACTAGCGGGCCGACAGATACGCAGTATTTT. The encoded protein is CASSWTSGPTDTQYF.

The chain carries TRBV28 and TRBJ2-7; 9 bases line up with TRBD2. V lost 6 bases, J lost 6 bases, and 15 bases stayed unmatched. The germline V gene encodes CDR1 MDHEN and CDR2 SYDVKM. The CDR3 length is 16 residues. CDR3 protein: CASSPLPTSGKVEQYF. CDR3 nucleotide sequence: TGTGCCAGCAGCCCACTCCCGACTAGCGGTAAGGTCGAGCAGTACTTC.

The V gene is TRBV6-1, the J gene TRBJ1-2; D is unclear. The CDR3 extends over 14 amino acids. With 7 bases removed from V and 7 bases from J, the gap between germline ends came to 19 bases. Germline assignment: CDR1 MNHNS and CDR2 SASEGT. The chain's CDR3 is CASNLEMVAGGYTF. The CDR3 DNA reads TGTGCCAGCAACTTAGAGATGGTGGCCGGTGGCTACACCTTC.

A word on this clonotype: A junction boundary mismatches the germline segment, possibly from a read error. The J gene is TRBJ2-1, the V gene TRBV27; no firm D call. Looked up from germline, CDR1 is MNHEY and CDR2 is SMNVEV (reference sequence). This CDR3 region has 11 residues. CDR3 nucleotides: TGTACCAGCAGCCGCCGGAATGAGCAGTTCTTC. Translated: CTSSRRNEQFF.

This clonotype was observed a handful of times. V and J are TRBV5-6 and TRBJ2-5; no reliable D call. The germline V and J ends were trimmed by 0 bases and 11 bases, with 17 bases remaining between them. The CDR3 extends over 14 amino acids. Germline V gene sequence: CDR1 SGHDT, CDR2 YYEEEE. The CDR3 region has the DNA TGTGCCAGCAGCTTGGACCCATCCTCCGATGAGCAGTACTTC. Protein sequence: CASSLDPSSDEQYF.

The chain has TRBV2 and TRBJ2-1; possibly TRBD2 for D (5 bases). Trimming left V 2 bases short and J 9 bases short, with 14 bases between. The CDR3 spans 14 residues. Germline V gene sequence: CDR1 SNHLY, CDR2 FYNNEI. As DNA, the CDR3 is TGTGCCAGCAGTGAACCTTCGAATCGGGGTGAGCAGTTCTTC. Its translation: CASSEPSNRGEQFF.